The 12 T cell receptor beta chains below were found in one sample sequenced in a study of radiotherapy plus CTLA-4 blockade in lung cancer. Only in-frame clones appear in the TCRdb table, and some are missing; sequencing was by immunoSEQ multiplex PCR. The table records about 62,000 clones, approximately 76% of them present only once. Sequenced here: peripheral blood, sampled from a patient treated with radiotherapy plus ipilimumab. The receptors were gathered from a human donor with non-small cell lung cancer who had a complete response to radiotherapy plus ipilimumab.

The chain is built from TRBV7-2 and TRBJ2-2; a possible D gene is TRBD2 (7 bases). Germline loops: CDR1 SGHTA, CDR2 FQGNSA. The CDR3 is 17 residues long. Trimming took off 5 bases at V and 1 base at J, with 17 bases between the two ends. DNA of the CDR3: TGTGCCAGCAGCCAAAAAACGGGGGGCCGGAACACCGGGGAGCTGTTTTTT. Encoded protein: CASSQKTGGRNTGELFF.

This chain links TRBV27 with TRBJ2-3; 10 positions agree with TRBD2. Losses at the gene ends were 5 bases for V and 0 bases for J; bases not matched to a gene: 8. CDR3 length: 17 amino acids. The germline V gene encodes CDR1 MNHEY and CDR2 SMNVEV (reference sequence). CDR3 in amino acids: CASSDGLAEMSTDTQYF. CDR3 nucleotides: TGTGCCAGCAGTGACGGACTAGCGGAGATGAGCACAGATACGCAGTATTTT.

The chain is built from TRBV11-2 and TRBJ1-5; D gene unclear. This CDR3 has 15 amino acids. Deletions cut 5 bases from V and 3 bases from J, with 14 bases between. CDR1 SGHAT and CDR2 FQNNGV come from the germline V gene. The CDR3 region is CASSPLRGSNQPQHF. Here the CDR3 DNA reads TGTGCCAGCAGCCCACTTCGGGGTTCCAATCAGCCCCAGCATTTT.

V usage is TRBV23-1 and J usage is TRBJ1-4; 7 positions agree with TRBD1. TRBV23-1 qualifies as an ORF whose function is uncertain. The CDR3 spans 16 residues. Trimming removed 4 bases from V and 6 bases from J; junction bases left unmatched: 11. CDR3 coding DNA: TGCGCCAGCAGTCCCTGGGACAGTCAGGCGGATGAAAAACTGTTTTTT. Encoded protein: CASSPWDSQADEKLFF.

The rearrangement joins TRBV9 to TRBJ1-2; perhaps TRBD1 as D (6 bases). V shed 4 bases and J shed 4 bases, with 14 bases lying between them. Per the germline V gene, CDR1 is SGDLS and CDR2 is YYNGEE. The CDR3 sequence is 14 residues long. The CDR3 region has the DNA TGTGCCAGCAGCCCATCGGACAGAGCCTATGGCTACACCTTC. Encoded protein: CASSPSDRAYGYTF.

This clone was counted between two and nine times. The V call is TRBV4-3, the J call TRBJ2-7; TRBD2 matches at 7 bases. V shed 0 bases, J shed 4 bases, and the junction held 6 bases outside the gene matches. This CDR3 contains 15 residues. CDR1 is LGHNA and CDR2 is YSLEER in the germline V gene. CDR3 in DNA: TGCGCCAGCAGCCAAGAAGTAGCGGGCTCTTACGAGCAGTACTTC. Translated: CASSQEVAGSYEQYF.

CDR3 in DNA: TGTGCCAGCAGCTTACCGGCAGGGGCTGAAGCTTTCTTT. Residues: CASSLPAGAEAFF. V gene TRBV7-2 combines with J gene TRBJ1-1, with a weak D call TRBD1 (6 bases). This CDR3 is built from 13 residues. From germline, CDR1 is SGHTA and CDR2 FQGNSA. V was clipped by 2 bases and J by 6 bases, with 10 bases between them.

The chain combines TRBV1 with TRBJ2-3; the table names TRBD2, a call not compared with the DNA. TRBV1 is labeled a pseudogene. The CDR3 covers 13 residues. This CDR3 is CTSSKNCTDTQYF. In nucleotides, the CDR3 is TGCACCAGCAGCAAGAACTGCACAGATACGCAGTATTTT.

The J gene is TRBJ2-3, the V gene TRBV14; unclear D gene. The CDR3 has 13 residues. Germline V gives CDR1 SGHDN, CDR2 FVKESK. V was clipped by 1 base and J by 10 bases, with 12 bases between them. The CDR3 spells CASSQGAFKAQYF. Written as DNA, the CDR3 is TGTGCCAGCAGCCAAGGGGCTTTTAAAGCGCAGTATTTT. Full variable domain (missing parts from reference TRBV14 and TRBJ2-3): EAGVTQFPSHSVIEKGQTVTLRCDPISGHDNLYWYRRVMGKEIKFLLHFVKESKQDESGMPNNRFLAERTGGTYSTLKVQPAELEDSGVYFCASSQGAFKAQYFGPGTRLTVL.

This clone has a handful of counts. The chain combines TRBV5-1 with TRBJ1-4, with 7 bases matching TRBD1. Germline CDR1 and CDR2: SGHRS and YFSETQ. The CDR3 covers 16 residues. V shed 2 bases, J shed 8 bases, and the junction held 12 bases outside the gene matches. DNA for the CDR3: TGCGCCAGCAGCTTTCTTTTAGGGGGCTCGGGGGAAAAACTGTTTTTT. Its translation is CASSFLLGGSGEKLFF.

V is TRBV2 and J is TRBJ2-7, with 7 bases identical to TRBD1. The CDR3 contains 11 residues. Germline loops: CDR1 SNHLY, CDR2 FYNNEI. V shed 5 bases, J shed 12 bases, and the junction held 7 bases outside the gene matches. DNA for the CDR3: TGTGCCAGCAGTACCGACAGGGTGCCGTACTTC. Protein product: CASSTDRVPYF.

This clone showed up just a few times. The CDR3 bases are TGTGCCATCAGTGCACTCAAGAACACTGAAGCTTTCTTT. Its protein product is CAISALKNTEAFF. The chain is built from TRBV10-3 and TRBJ1-1, with D hard to call. V shed 4 bases and J shed 1 base, with 7 bases lying between them. The CDR3 has 13 amino acids. The V gene's germline CDR1 is ENHRY and CDR2 SYGVKD.